The rows below give T cell receptor beta chains drawn from one sample of a study of OX40 agonist ivuxolimab in advanced cancers. Sequencing used immunoSEQ multiplex PCR; TCRdb keeps in-frame clones, though not all of them. Of fewer than 50,000 clones listed, more than 85% are singletons. Sequencing was performed on CD4+ or CD8+ T cells sorted from blood, taken in a trial of the OX40 agonist ivuxolimab. The receptor source for this set is an adult with an advanced solid tumor such as melanoma, head and neck, liver or kidney cancer. Each CDR3 is given with its conserved first and last residue. D genes are given only for firm matches. Clone size appears in some rows only: once, few, many, or a class for an expanded clone.

v_gene	d_gene	j_gene	abundance	CDR3aa	CDR3nt
TRBV7-5	.	TRBJ1-2	.	CARTFGGYYDYGYTF	TGTGCCAGAACCTTTGGGGGGTATTACGACTATGGCTACACCTTC
TRBV10-1	.	TRBJ2-7	.	CASSGTEPPYEQYF	TGCGCCAGCAGTGGAACCGAGCCTCCCTACGAGCAGTACTTC
TRBV5-1	.	TRBJ2-3	.	CASTSLGGRTTDTQYF	TGCGCCAGCACCTCGTTGGGGGGGCGAACCACAGATACGCAGTATTTT
TRBV9	TRBD1	TRBJ1-2	.	CASSDPPDRARGGYTF	TGTGCCAGCAGCGACCCTCCCGACAGGGCGAGGGGTGGCTACACCTTC
TRBV6-1	TRBD1	TRBJ2-5	.	CASREGQGWETQYF	TGTGCCAGCAGGGAAGGACAGGGGTGGGAGACCCAGTACTTC
TRBV28	TRBD1	TRBJ1-2	.	CASRSGQGQSYGYTF	TGTGCCAGCAGGTCGGGACAGGGCCAGAGTTATGGCTACACCTTC
TRBV19	TRBD1	TRBJ2-3	.	CASSIGQGTDTQYF	TGTGCCAGTAGTATCGGACAGGGCACAGATACGCAGTATTTT
TRBV6-5	TRBD1	TRBJ1-5	.	CASRLGQGQPQHF	TGTGCCAGCAGATTGGGACAGGGACAGCCCCAGCATTTT
TRBV16	.	TRBJ2-2	.	CASSQSSGELFF	TGTGCCAGCAGCCAATCATCCGGGGAGCTGTTTTTT
TRBV4-1	TRBD2	TRBJ2-3	once	CASSQVGLAFHTDTQYF	TGCGCCAGCAGCCAAGTAGGACTAGCCTTTCACACAGATACGCAGTATTTT
TRBV6-5	.	TRBJ2-7	.	CASRLSAFSYEQYF	TGTGCCAGTCGTTTGTCAGCCTTCTCCTACGAGCAGTACTTC
TRBV7-9	TRBD2	TRBJ2-1	.	CASSLEREGRNEQFF	TGTGCCAGCAGCTTGGAGCGGGAGGGAAGGAATGAGCAGTTCTTC
TRBV5-1	.	TRBJ2-3	once	CASSLLGGRDTQYF	TGCGCCAGCAGCTTGTTGGGGGGCCGGGATACGCAGTATTTT
TRBV6-5	TRBD2	TRBJ2-3	.	CASRRLAADTDTQYF	TGTGCCAGCAGACGACTAGCGGCTGACACAGATACGCAGTATTTT
TRBV5-1	.	TRBJ1-1	.	CASSLPGAGGTEAFF	TGCGCCAGCAGCTTGCCAGGGGCCGGGGGGACTGAAGCTTTCTTT
TRBV6-5	.	TRBJ2-6	.	CASSYGGAGANVLTF	TGTGCCAGCAGTTACGGAGGGGCTGGGGCCAACGTCCTGACTTTC
TRBV6-6	.	TRBJ1-4	.	CASSLATPATNEKLFF	TGTGCCAGCAGTTTGGCAACACCAGCAACTAATGAAAAACTGTTTTTT
TRBV10-2	.	TRBJ2-3	.	CASSDYKDITDTQYF	TGCGCCAGCAGTGATTATAAAGATATAACAGATACGCAGTATTTT
TRBV10-3	.	TRBJ2-3	.	CAISWADTQYF	TGTGCCATCAGCTGGGCGGATACGCAGTATTTT
TRBV5-1	.	TRBJ2-2	.	CASSLDSGSGELFF	TGCGCCAGCAGCTTGGATTCTGGTTCCGGGGAGCTGTTTTTT
TRBV14	TRBD2	TRBJ2-1	.	CASSQTGLAGPNNEQFF	TGTGCCAGCAGCCAGACGGGACTAGCGGGACCTAACAATGAGCAGTTCTTC
TRBV19	TRBD2	TRBJ2-7	.	CASSRGLAGTYEQYF	TGTGCCAGTAGTAGAGGACTAGCGGGTACCTACGAGCAGTACTTC
TRBV5-4	.	TRBJ2-2	.	CASSLGRTGELFF	TGTGCCAGCAGCTTAGGTCGCACCGGGGAGCTGTTTTTT
TRBV6-6	.	TRBJ2-1	.	CASSYDLSSYNEQFF	TGTGCCAGCAGTTACGACCTGAGCTCCTACAATGAGCAGTTCTTC
TRBV29-1	.	TRBJ2-7	.	CSVPGTSSYEQYF	TGCAGCGTACCCGGGACCTCCTCCTACGAGCAGTACTTC
TRBV5-5	TRBD1	TRBJ1-5	.	CASSLSPGQGAIFQPQHF	TGTGCCAGCAGCTTGAGTCCGGGACAGGGGGCGATTTTTCAGCCCCAGCATTTT
TRBV10-3	TRBD1	TRBJ2-5	once	CATSWDRREQETQYF	TGTGCCACCTCCTGGGACAGGCGGGAACAAGAGACCCAGTACTTC
TRBV11-3	.	TRBJ2-1	.	CASSPRGITGNEQFF	TGTGCCAGCAGCCCGCGCGGGATTACCGGCAATGAGCAGTTCTTC
TRBV2	.	TRBJ2-2	.	CASRRVMANTGELFF	TGTGCCAGCAGGCGGGTAATGGCGAACACCGGGGAGCTGTTTTTT
TRBV30	.	TRBJ2-7	.	CAWSFGGGDEQYF	TGTGCCTGGAGTTTTGGGGGCGGGGACGAGCAGTACTTC
TRBV6-6	.	TRBJ2-6	.	CASTDSGPGANVLTF	TGTGCCAGCACAGACTCGGGGCCTGGGGCCAACGTCCTGACTTTC
TRBV18	.	TRBJ2-7	once	CASSPGVTVDEQYF	TGTGCCAGCTCACCGGGGGTAACAGTAGACGAGCAGTACTTC
TRBV20-1	.	TRBJ2-7	.	CSAGHTYEQYF	TGCAGTGCCGGGCACACCTACGAGCAGTACTTC
TRBV18	.	TRBJ2-7	.	CASKPTGLGGAEQYF	TGTGCCAGCAAACCCACAGGGCTCGGGGGAGCCGAGCAGTACTTC
TRBV10-2	TRBD1	TRBJ2-7	.	CASRGDRYSYEQYF	TGCGCCAGCAGGGGGGACAGGTACTCCTACGAGCAGTACTTC
TRBV10-2	TRBD2	TRBJ2-7	.	CASRTSGHEQYF	TGCGCCAGCCGGACTAGCGGGCACGAGCAGTACTTC
TRBV4-1	TRBD1	TRBJ2-7	.	CASSRGAQGANTYEQYF	TGCGCCAGCAGCCGGGGAGCACAGGGGGCGAATACCTACGAGCAGTACTTC
TRBV28	.	TRBJ1-4	.	CASRYSVGAGEEKLFF	TGTGCCAGCAGATATAGCGTGGGGGCGGGAGAGGAAAAACTGTTTTTT
TRBV6-5	.	TRBJ1-6	.	CASSYSRGNSPLHF	TGTGCCAGCAGTTACTCCCGAGGAAATTCACCCCTCCACTTT
TRBV6-5	.	TRBJ1-1	.	CASSKTGKEAFF	TGTGCCAGCAGTAAAACAGGGAAGGAAGCTTTCTTT
TRBV7-4	.	TRBJ2-7	.	CASSLGVRSYEQYF	TGTGCCAGCAGCTTAGGGGTCCGTTCCTACGAGCAGTACTTC
TRBV9	TRBD1	TRBJ1-6	.	CASSVRTGNSPLHF	TGTGCCAGCAGCGTTAGGACAGGGAATTCACCCCTCCACTTT
TRBV19	.	TRBJ2-2	.	CASSIGVGQLSTGELFF	TGTGCCAGTAGTATTGGGGTTGGCCAGCTGAGCACCGGGGAGCTGTTTTTT
TRBV15	TRBD2	TRBJ2-5	.	CATSRTSGEETQYF	TGTGCCACCAGCAGAACTAGCGGGGAAGAGACCCAGTACTTC
TRBV7-9	TRBD1	TRBJ1-1	.	CASSSEGTGRKTEAFF	TGTGCCAGCAGCTCCGAAGGGACAGGGCGGAAGACTGAAGCTTTCTTT
TRBV5-1	.	TRBJ1-3	.	CASRTGAGNTIYF	TGCGCCAGCAGGACAGGCGCTGGAAACACCATATATTTT
TRBV6-1	.	TRBJ2-5	.	CASDRQETQYF	TGTGCCTCAGACAGGCAAGAGACCCAGTACTTC
TRBV5-6	TRBD1	TRBJ1-2	few	CASSLASRQGIGYTF	TGTGCCAGCAGCTTGGCCAGTAGACAGGGGATTGGCTACACCTTC
TRBV5-8	TRBD1	TRBJ2-2	.	CASSLGTGDTGELFF	TGTGCCAGCAGCTTGGGGACAGGGGACACCGGGGAGCTGTTTTTT
TRBV9	.	TRBJ2-7	.	CASSRTVSYEQYF	TGTGCCAGCTCCCGAACGGTTTCCTACGAGCAGTACTTC
TRBV2	.	TRBJ2-7	.	CASSEYRGRSEQYF	TGTGCCAGCAGTGAATATAGAGGGAGGAGCGAGCAGTACTTC